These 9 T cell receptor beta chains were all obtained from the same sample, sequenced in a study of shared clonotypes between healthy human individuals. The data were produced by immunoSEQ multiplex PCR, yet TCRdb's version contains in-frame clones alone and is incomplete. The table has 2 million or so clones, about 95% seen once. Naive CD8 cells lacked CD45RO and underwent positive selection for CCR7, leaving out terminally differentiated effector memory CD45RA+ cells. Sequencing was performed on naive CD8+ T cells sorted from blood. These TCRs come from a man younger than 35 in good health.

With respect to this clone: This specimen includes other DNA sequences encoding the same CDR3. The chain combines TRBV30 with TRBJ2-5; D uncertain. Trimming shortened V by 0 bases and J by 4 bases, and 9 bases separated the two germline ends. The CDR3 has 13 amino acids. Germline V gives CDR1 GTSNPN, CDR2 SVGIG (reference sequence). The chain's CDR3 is CAWSVPSGETQYF. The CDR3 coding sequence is TGTGCCTGGAGTGTACCGTCAGGAGAGACCCAGTACTTC.

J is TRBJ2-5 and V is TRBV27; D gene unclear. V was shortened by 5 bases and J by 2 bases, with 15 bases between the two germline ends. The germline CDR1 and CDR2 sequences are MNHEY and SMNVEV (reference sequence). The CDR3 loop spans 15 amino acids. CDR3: CASSPTDGKQETQYF. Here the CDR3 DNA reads TGTGCCAGCAGTCCAACGGACGGAAAACAAGAGACCCAGTACTTC.

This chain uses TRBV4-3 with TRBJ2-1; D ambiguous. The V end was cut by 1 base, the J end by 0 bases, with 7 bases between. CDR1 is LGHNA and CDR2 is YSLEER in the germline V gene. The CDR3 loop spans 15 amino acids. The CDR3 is CASSQAPSSYNEQFF. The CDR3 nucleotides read TGCGCCAGCAGCCAAGCCCCGTCCTCCTACAATGAGCAGTTCTTC.

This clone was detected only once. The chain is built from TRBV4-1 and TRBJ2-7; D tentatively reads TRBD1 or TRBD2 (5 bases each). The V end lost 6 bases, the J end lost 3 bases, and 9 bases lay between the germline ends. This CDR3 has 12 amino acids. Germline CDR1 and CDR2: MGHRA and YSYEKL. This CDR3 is CASRGENYEQYF. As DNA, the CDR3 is TGCGCCAGCAGGGGGGAAAACTACGAGCAGTACTTC.

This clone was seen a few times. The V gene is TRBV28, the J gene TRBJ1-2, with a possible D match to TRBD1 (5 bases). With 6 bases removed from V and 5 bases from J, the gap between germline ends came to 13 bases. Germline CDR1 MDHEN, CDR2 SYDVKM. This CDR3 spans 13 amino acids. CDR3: CASRTTEQYGYTF. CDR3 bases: TGTGCCAGCAGAACGACAGAGCAATATGGCTACACCTTC.

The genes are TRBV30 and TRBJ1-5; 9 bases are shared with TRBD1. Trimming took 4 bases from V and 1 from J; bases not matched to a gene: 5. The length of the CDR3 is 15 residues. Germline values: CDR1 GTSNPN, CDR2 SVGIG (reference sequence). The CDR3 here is CAWTLGTGSNQPQHF. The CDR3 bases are TGTGCCTGGACCCTAGGGACAGGGAGCAATCAGCCCCAGCATTTT.

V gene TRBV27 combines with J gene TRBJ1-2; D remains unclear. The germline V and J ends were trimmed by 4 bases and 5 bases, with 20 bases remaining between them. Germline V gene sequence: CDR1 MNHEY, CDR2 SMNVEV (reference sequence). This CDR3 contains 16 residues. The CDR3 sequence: CASSSPGLRVQYGYTF. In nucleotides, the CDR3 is TGTGCCAGCAGTTCTCCCGGGTTGCGGGTCCAATATGGCTACACCTTC.

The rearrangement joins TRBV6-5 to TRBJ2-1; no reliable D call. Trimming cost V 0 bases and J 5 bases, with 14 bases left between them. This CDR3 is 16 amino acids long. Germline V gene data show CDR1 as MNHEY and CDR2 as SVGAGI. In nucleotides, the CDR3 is TGTGCCAGCAGTTACTCGACGTGGGGTAGGAACAATGAGCAGTTCTTC. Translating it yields CASSYSTWGRNNEQFF.

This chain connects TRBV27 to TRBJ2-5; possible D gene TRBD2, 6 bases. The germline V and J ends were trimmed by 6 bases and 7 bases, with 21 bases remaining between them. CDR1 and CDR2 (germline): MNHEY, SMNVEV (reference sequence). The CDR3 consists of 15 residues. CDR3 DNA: TGTGCCAGCAGGCCCCGCGGGGCACCGCCGGGGACCCAGTACTTC. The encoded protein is CASRPRGAPPGTQYF.